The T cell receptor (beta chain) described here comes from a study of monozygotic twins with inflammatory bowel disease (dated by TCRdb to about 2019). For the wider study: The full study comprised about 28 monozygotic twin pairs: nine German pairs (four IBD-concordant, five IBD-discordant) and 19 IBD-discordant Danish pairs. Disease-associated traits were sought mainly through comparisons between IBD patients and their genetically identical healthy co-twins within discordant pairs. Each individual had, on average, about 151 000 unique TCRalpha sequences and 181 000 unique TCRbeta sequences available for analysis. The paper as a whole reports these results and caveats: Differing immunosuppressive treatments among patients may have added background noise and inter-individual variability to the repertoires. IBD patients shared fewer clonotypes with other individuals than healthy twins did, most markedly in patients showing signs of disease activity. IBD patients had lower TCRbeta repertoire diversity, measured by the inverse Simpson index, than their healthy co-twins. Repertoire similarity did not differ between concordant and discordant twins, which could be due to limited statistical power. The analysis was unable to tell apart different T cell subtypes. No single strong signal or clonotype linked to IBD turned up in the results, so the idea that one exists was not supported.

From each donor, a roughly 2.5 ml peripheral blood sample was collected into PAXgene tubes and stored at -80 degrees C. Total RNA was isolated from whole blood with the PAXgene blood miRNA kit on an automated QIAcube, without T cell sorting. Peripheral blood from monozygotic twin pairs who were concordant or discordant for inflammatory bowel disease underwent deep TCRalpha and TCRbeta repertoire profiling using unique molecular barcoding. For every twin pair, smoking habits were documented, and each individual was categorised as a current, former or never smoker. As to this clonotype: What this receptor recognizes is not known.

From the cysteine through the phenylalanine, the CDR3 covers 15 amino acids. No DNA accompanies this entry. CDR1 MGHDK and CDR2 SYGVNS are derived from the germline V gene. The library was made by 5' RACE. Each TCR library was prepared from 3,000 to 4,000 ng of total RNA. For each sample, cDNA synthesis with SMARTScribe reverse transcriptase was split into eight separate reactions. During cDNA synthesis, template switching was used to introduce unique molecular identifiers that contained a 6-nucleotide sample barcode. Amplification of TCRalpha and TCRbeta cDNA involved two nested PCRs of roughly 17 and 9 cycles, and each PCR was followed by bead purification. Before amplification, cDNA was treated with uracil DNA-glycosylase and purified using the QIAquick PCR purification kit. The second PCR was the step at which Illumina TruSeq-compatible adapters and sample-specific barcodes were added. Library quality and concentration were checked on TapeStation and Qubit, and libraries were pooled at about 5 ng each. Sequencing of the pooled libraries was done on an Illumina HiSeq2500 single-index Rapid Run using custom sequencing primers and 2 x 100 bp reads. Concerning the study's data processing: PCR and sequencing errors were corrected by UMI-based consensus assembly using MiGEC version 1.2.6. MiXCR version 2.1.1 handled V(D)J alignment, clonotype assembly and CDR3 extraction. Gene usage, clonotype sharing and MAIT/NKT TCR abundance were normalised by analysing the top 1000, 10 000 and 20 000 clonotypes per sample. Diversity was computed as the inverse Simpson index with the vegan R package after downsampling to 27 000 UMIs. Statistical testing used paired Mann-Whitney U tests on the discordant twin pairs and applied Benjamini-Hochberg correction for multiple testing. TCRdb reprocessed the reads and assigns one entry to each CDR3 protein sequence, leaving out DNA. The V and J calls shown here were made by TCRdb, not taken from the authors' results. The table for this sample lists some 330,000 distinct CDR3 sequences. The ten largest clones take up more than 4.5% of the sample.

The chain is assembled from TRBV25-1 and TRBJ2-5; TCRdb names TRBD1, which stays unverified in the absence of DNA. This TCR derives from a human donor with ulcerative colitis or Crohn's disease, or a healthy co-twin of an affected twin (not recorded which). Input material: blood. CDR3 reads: CASSPRDRVYETQYF.